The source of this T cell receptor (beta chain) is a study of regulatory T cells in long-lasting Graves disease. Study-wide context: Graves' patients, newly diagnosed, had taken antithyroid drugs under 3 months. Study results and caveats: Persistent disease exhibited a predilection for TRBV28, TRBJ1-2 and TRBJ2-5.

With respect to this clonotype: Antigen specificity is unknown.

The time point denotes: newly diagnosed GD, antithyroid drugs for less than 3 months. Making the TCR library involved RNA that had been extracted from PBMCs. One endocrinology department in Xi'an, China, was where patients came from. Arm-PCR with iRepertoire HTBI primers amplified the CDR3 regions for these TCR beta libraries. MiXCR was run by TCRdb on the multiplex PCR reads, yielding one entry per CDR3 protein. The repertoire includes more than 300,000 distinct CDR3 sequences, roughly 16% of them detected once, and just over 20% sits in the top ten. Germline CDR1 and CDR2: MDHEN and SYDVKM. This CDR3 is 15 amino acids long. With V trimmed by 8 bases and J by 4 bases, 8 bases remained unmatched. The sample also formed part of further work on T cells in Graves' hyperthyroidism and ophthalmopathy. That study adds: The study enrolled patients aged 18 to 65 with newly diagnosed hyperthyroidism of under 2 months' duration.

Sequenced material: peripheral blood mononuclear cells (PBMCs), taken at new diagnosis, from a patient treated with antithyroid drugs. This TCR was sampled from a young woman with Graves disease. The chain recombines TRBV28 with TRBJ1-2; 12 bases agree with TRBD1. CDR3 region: CASGPGTGGFYGYTF. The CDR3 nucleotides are TGTGCCAGCGGCCCCGGGACAGGGGGCTTCTATGGCTACACCTTC.